A selection of T cell receptor beta chains follows, all from one sample in a study of blood T cell repertoires in COVID-19. TCRdb's table, derived via immunoSEQ multiplex PCR, lists solely in-frame clones and lacks some. Of 90,000 to 100,000 clones in the sample, roughly 88% are singletons; the top ten hold around an eighth. Material for sequencing was peripheral blood. The receptors stem from a human donor in a cohort sampled during active COVID-19. Both conserved end residues are part of each CDR3. Each record gives: D gene, V gene, J gene, CDR3 DNA, CDR3 protein. D genes are given only for firm matches.

>TRBD1|TRBV4-2|TRBJ2-7
TGTGCCAGCAGCATCCGGTGGGACAGGGTTGACGAGCAGTACTTC
CASSIRWDRVDEQYF
>TRBD1|TRBV28|TRBJ1-3
TGTGCCAGCAGAGGACAGGGTAGAAACACCATATATTTT
CASRGQGRNTIYF
>NA|TRBV7-3|TRBJ2-7
TGTGCCAGCAGCTTTGTAGGAGGGGGCGGCGAGCAGTACTTC
CASSFVGGGGEQYF
>NA|TRBV29-1|TRBJ2-2
TGCAGCCTGGGACTCCAGTCCGGGGAGCTGTTTTTT
CSLGLQSGELFF
>TRBD1|TRBV28|TRBJ2-7
TGTGCCAGCAGTTCGGACAGGCTTCTAAGCGAGCAGTACTTC
CASSSDRLLSEQYF
>NA|TRBV19|TRBJ1-5
TGTGCCAGTAGTATAAATTGGGGAGCCGAACCCCAGCATTTT
CASSINWGAEPQHF
>TRBD1|TRBV3-1/TRBV3-2|TRBJ1-2
TGTGCCAGCAGCACCAGACAGGGGGGCTATGGCTACACCTTC
CASSTRQGGYGYTF
>NA|TRBV5-1|TRBJ1-2
TGCGCCAGCAGCCCAAGGACACCCGCTAACTATGGCTACACCTTC
CASSPRTPANYGYTF
>NA|TRBV11-2|TRBJ2-1
TGTGCCAGCACCACAAACAGGTCGAGCTCCTACAATGAGCAGTTCTTC
CASTTNRSSSYNEQFF
>TRBD1|TRBV6-4|TRBJ1-2
TGTGCCAGCAGTGAAACAGGGGACTATGGCTACACCTTC
CASSETGDYGYTF
>TRBD1|TRBV2|TRBJ1-5
TGTGCCAGGGGGACAGGGAGCAATCAGCCCCAGCATTTT
CARGTGSNQPQHF